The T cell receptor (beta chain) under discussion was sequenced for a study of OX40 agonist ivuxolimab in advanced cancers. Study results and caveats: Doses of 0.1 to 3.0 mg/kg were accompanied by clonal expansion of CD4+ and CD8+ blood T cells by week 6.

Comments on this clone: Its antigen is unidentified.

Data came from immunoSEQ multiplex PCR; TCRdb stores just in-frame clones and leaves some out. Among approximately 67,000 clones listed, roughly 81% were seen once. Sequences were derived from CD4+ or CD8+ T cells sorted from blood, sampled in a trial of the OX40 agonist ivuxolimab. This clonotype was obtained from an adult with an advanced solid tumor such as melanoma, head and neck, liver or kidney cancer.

This CDR3 is CASSPTSGRADSYEQYF. The CDR3 bases are TGTGCCAGCAGCCCGACTAGCGGGAGGGCAGACTCCTACGAGCAGTACTTC. The chain uses TRBV7-9 and TRBJ2-7; 14 nucleotides line up with TRBD2. The V gene end was trimmed by 5 bases and the J gene end by 0 bases; junction bases not matched to a gene: 6. CDR3 length: 17 residues. The germline V gene encodes CDR1 SEHNR and CDR2 FQNEAQ (reference sequence).